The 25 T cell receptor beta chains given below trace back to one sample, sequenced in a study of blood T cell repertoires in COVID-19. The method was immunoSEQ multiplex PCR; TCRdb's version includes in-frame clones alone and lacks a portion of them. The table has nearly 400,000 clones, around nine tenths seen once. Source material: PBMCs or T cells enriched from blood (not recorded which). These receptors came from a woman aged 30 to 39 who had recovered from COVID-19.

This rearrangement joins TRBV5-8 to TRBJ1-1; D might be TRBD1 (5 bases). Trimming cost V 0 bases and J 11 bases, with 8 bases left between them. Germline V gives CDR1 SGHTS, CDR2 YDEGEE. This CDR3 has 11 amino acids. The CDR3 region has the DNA TGTGCCAGCAGCTTGGCCAGGGTGGCTTTCTTT. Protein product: CASSLARVAFF. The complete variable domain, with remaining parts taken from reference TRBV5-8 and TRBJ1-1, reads EAGVTQSPTHLIKTRGQQATLRCSPISGHTSVYWYQQALGLGLQFLLWYDEGEERNRGNFPPRFSGRQFPNYSSELNVNALELEDSALYLCASSLARVAFFGQGTRLTVV.

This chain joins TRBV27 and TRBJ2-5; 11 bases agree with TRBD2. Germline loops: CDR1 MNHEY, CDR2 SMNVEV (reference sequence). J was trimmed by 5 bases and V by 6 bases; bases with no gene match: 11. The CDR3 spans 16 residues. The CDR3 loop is CASSPPRLAGLETQYF. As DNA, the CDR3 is TGTGCCAGCAGCCCCCCTAGACTAGCGGGGCTGGAGACCCAGTACTTC.

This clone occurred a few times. CDR3 region: CASGTTYEQYF. The CDR3 DNA reads TGTGCCAGCGGGACAACGTACGAGCAGTACTTC. The chain is built from TRBV28 and TRBJ2-7, with a weak D call TRBD1 (6 bases). Trimming took 8 bases from V and 4 from J, leaving 9 bases between them. The CDR3 has 11 residues. Per the germline V gene, CDR1 is MDHEN and CDR2 is SYDVKM.

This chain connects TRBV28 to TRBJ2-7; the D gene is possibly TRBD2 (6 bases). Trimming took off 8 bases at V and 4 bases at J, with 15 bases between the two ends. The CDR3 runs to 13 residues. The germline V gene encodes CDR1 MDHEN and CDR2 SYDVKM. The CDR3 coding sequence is TGTGCCAGCCGGGTGGAGGGCCGGTACGAGCAGTACTTC. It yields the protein CASRVEGRYEQYF.

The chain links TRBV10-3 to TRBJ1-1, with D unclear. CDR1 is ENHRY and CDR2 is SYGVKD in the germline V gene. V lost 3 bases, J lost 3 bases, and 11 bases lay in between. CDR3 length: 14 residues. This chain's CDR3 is CAISEVGRDTEAFF. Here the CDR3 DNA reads TGTGCCATCAGTGAAGTAGGCCGGGACACTGAAGCTTTCTTT.

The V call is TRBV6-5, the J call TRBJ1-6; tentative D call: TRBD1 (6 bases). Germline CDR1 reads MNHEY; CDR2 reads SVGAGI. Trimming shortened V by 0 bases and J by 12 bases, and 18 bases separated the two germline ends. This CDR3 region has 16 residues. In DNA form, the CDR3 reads TGTGCCAGCAGTTACTCCCGGGACACAAAACAGGGACCCCTCCACTTT. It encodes CASSYSRDTKQGPLHF.

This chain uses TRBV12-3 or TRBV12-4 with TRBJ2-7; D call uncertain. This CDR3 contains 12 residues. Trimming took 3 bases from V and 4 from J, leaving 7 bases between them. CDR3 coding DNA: TGTGCCAGCAGTTTCGAGGATTACGAGCAGTACTTC. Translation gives CASSFEDYEQYF.

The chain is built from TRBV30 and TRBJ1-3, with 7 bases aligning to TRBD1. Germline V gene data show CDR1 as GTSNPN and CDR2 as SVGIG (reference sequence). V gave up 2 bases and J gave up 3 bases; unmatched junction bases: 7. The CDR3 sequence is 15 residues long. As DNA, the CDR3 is TGTGCCTGGAGTCGCGAAACAGGGGTTGGAAACACCATATATTTT. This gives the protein CAWSRETGVGNTIYF.

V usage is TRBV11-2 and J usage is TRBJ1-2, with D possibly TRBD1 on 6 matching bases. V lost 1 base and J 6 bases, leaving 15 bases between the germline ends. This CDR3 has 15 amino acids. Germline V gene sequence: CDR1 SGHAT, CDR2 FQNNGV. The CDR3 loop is CASSLVPGGPHGYTF. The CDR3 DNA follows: TGTGCCAGCAGCTTAGTGCCGGGGGGGCCGCATGGCTACACCTTC. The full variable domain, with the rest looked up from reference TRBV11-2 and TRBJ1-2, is EAGVAQSPRYKIIEKRQSVAFWCNPISGHATLYWYQQILGQGPKLLIQFQNNGVVDDSQLPKDRFSAERLKGVDSTLKIQPAKLEDSAVYLCASSLVPGGPHGYTFGSGTRLTVV.

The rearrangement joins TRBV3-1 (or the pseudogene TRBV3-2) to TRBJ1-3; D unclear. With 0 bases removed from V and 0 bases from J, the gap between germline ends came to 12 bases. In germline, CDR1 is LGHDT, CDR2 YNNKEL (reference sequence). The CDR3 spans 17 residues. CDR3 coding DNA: TGTGCCAGCAGCCAAGAGGTCACCGCGAACTCTGGAAACACCATATATTTT. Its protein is CASSQEVTANSGNTIYF.

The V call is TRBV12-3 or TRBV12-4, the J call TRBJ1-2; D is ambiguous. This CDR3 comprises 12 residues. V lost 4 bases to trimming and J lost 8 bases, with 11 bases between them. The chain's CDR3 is CASSSQPIGYTF. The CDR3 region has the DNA TGTGCCAGCAGTTCCCAACCTATCGGCTACACCTTC.

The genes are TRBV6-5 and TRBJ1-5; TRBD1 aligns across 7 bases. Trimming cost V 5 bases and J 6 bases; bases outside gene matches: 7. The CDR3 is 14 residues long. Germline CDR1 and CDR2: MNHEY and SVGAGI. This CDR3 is CASSKTGKFQPQHF. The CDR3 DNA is TGTGCCAGCAGTAAGACAGGGAAGTTTCAGCCCCAGCATTTT.

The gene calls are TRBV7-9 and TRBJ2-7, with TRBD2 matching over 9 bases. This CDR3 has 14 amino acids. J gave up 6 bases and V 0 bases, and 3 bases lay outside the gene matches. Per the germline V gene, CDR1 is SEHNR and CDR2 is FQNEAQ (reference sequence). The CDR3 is CASSLAGLASEQYF. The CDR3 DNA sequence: TGTGCCAGCAGCTTAGCGGGACTAGCTTCCGAGCAGTACTTC.

The CDR3: CASSPHTGLAGKGDTQYF. The CDR3, as DNA: TGTGCCAGCAGTCCGCACACGGGACTAGCGGGGAAGGGAGATACGCAGTATTTT. V and J are TRBV28 and TRBJ2-3, with 13 bases lining up with TRBD2. The CDR3 is made up of 18 amino acids. The J segment lost 5 bases and the V segment lost 5 bases, leaving 13 bases of the junction unmatched. CDR1 MDHEN and CDR2 SYDVKM come from the germline V gene.

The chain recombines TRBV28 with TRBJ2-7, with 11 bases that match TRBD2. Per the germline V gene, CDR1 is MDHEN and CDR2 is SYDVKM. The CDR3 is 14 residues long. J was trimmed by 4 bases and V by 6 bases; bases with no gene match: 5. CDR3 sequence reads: CASRIAGGRYEQYF. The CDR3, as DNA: TGTGCCAGCAGAATAGCGGGAGGGCGGTACGAGCAGTACTTC.

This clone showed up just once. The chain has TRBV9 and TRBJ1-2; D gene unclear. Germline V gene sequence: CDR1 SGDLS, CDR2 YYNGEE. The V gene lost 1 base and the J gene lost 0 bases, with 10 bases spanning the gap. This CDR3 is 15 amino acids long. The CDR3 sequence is CASSVLAGTNYGYTF. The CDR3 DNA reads TGTGCCAGCAGCGTATTGGCAGGTACTAACTATGGCTACACCTTC.

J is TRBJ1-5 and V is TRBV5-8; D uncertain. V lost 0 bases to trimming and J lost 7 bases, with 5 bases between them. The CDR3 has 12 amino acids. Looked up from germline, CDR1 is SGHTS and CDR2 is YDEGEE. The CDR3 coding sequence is TGTGCCAGCAGCTTGGGGAGGCAGCCCCAGCATTTT. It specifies CASSLGRQPQHF.

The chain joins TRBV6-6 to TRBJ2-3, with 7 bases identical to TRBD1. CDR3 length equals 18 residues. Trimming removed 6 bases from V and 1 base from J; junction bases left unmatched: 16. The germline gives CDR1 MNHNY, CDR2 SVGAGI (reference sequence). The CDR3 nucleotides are TGTGCCAGCAGCCGAAAAACAGGGGTGATAATAGGCACAGATACGCAGTATTTT. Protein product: CASSRKTGVIIGTDTQYF.

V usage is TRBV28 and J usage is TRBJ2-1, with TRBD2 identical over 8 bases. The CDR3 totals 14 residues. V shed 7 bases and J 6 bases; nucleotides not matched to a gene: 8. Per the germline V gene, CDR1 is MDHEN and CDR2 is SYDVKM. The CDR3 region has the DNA TGTGCCAGCATGGTACTAGCGGCATCCAATGAGCAGTTCTTC. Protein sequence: CASMVLAASNEQFF. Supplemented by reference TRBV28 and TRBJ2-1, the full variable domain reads DVKVTQSSRYLVKRTGEKVFLECVQDMDHENMFWYRQDPGLGLRLIYFSYDVKMKEKGDIPEGYSVSREKKERFSLILESASTNQTSMYLCASMVLAASNEQFFGPGTRLTVL.

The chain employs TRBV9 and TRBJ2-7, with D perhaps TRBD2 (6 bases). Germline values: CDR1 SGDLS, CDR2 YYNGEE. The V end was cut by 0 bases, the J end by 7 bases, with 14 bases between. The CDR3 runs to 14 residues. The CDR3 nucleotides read TGTGCCAGCAGCGTAGGTGCCTCTGCGGGGGAGCAGTACTTC. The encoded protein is CASSVGASAGEQYF.

The CDR3 nucleotides read TGTGCCATCAGTGATGAGGGGGCGAACTATGGCTACACCTTC. Encoded protein: CAISDEGANYGYTF. This chain uses TRBV10-3 with TRBJ1-2; 7 bases are a match to TRBD1. V lost 3 bases to trimming and J lost 2 bases; unmatched junction nucleotides: 3. There are 14 residues in the CDR3. The germline V gene encodes CDR1 ENHRY and CDR2 SYGVKD.

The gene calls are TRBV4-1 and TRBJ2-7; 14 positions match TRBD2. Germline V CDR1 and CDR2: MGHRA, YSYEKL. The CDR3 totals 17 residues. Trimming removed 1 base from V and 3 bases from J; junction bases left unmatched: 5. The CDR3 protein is CASSQVGLAGDGYEQYF. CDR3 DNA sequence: TGCGCCAGCAGCCAAGTGGGACTAGCGGGAGACGGCTACGAGCAGTACTTC.

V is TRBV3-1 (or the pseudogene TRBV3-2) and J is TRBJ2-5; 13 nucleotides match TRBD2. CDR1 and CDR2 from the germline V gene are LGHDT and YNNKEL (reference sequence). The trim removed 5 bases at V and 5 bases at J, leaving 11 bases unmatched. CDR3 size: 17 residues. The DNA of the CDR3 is TGTGCCAGCAGCTCGCCCACCGGACTAGCGGGAGTTGAGACCCAGTACTTC. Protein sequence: CASSSPTGLAGVETQYF.

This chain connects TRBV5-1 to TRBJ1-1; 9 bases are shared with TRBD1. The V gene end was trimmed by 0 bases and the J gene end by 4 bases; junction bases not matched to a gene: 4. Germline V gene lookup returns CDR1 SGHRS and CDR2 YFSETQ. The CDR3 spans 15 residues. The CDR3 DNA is TGCGCCAGCAGCTTGGCACAGGGGGCTGGCACTGAAGCTTTCTTT. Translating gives CASSLAQGAGTEAFF.

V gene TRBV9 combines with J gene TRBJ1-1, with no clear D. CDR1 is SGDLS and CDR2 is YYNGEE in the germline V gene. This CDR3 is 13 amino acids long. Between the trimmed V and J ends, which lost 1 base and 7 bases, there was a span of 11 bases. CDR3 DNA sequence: TGTGCCAGCAGCGTAAGTTTAGGGAGTGAAGCTTTCTTT. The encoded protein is CASSVSLGSEAFF.